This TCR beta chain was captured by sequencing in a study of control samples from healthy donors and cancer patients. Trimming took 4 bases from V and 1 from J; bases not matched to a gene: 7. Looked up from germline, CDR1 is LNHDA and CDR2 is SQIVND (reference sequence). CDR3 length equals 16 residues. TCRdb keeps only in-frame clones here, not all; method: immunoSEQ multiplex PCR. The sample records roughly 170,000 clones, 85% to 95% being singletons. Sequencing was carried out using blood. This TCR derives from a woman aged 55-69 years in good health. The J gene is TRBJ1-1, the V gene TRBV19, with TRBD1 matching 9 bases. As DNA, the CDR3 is TGTGCCAGTAGTAAGTGGGTGGGACAGGGGAACACTGAAGCTTTCTTT. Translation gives CASSKWVGQGNTEAFF. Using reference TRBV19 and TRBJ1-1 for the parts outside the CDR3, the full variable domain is DGGITQSPKYLFRKEGQNVTLSCEQNLNHDAMYWYRQDPGQGLRLIYYSQIVNDFQKGDIAEGYSVSREKKESFPLTVTSAQKNPTAFYLCASSKWVGQGNTEAFFGQGTRLTVV.